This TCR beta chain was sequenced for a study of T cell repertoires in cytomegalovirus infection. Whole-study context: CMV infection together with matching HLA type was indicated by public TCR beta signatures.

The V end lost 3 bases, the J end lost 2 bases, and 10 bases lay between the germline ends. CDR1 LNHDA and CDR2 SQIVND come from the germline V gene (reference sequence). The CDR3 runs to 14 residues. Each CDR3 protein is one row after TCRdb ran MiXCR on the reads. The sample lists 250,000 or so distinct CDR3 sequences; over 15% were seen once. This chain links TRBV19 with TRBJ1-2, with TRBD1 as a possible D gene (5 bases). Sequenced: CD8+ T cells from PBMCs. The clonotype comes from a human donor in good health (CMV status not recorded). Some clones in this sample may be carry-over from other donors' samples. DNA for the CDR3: TGTGCCAGTAGTATCGGGACGGAAAACTATGGCTACACCTTC. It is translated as CASSIGTENYGYTF.